These 7 T cell receptor beta chains share one sample of origin, sequenced in a study of cytomegalovirus exposure and HLA in healthy donors. PCR involved 60 Vbeta and 13 Jbeta primers. Clones were sequenced by immunoSEQ multiplex PCR, and TCRdb holds only the in-frame ones, with some missing. The sample includes 180,000 or so clones, roughly 9.4% seen only once; the top ten take approximately 1.3%. Sequencing was performed on PBMCs. All receptors come from a young woman in good health and CMV-seropositive.

There are a few counts of this clone. The chain links TRBV10-3 to TRBJ2-7; TRBD1 matches at 12 bases. V shed 2 bases, J shed 4 bases, and the junction held 3 bases outside the gene matches. There are 15 residues in the CDR3. Germline CDR1 is ENHRY and CDR2 is SYGVKD. In DNA form, the CDR3 reads TGTGCCATCAGTGAGGGGACAGGGGGCCGTTACGAGCAGTACTTC. As protein: CAISEGTGGRYEQYF.

V is TRBV21-1 and J is TRBJ1-1. TRBV21-1 is flagged as a pseudogene. The CDR3 length is 9 residues. The CDR3 DNA sequence: TGTGTTATGTACACTGAAGCTTTCTTT. It specifies CVMYTEAFF.

The rearrangement joins TRBV12-1 to TRBJ2-7; TRBD1 is the table's D call, not checked against the DNA. TRBV12-1 is assigned pseudogene status. The CDR3 runs to 11 residues. The chain's CDR3 is CATSLGAEQYF. CDR3 nucleotides: TGTGCCACCTCGTTGGGGGCCGAGCAGTACTTC.

The chain joins TRBV2 to TRBJ1-5; no reliable D call. Germline V lookup: CDR1 SNHLY, CDR2 FYNNEI. V shed 7 bases and J shed 4 bases, with 11 bases lying between them. The CDR3 sequence is 13 residues long. As DNA, the CDR3 is TGTGCCAGCACCGCGGAAAGAAATCAGCCCCAGCATTTT. Translated, it gives CASTAERNQPQHF.

This clone was detected a few times. The CDR3 is CASSHYTEAFF. The CDR3 bases are TGTGCCAGCAGCCACTACACTGAAGCTTTCTTT. The rearrangement uses TRBV11-2 and TRBJ1-1; D not certain. CDR3 length: 11 amino acids. The germline CDR1 and CDR2 sequences are SGHAT and FQNNGV. V lost 5 bases and J 3 bases, leaving 4 bases between the germline ends.

This clone was seen a few times. V usage is TRBV5-1 and J usage is TRBJ2-3; 16 bases map to TRBD2. CDR1 SGHRS and CDR2 YFSETQ come from the germline V gene. CDR3 length: 20 amino acids. The V and J ends lost 4 bases and 1 base, in that order; junction bases with no gene match: 12. The CDR3: CASSRTPGLAGGGGTDTQYF. As DNA, the CDR3 is TGCGCCAGCAGCCGAACCCCGGGACTAGCGGGAGGGGGAGGCACAGATACGCAGTATTTT.

V usage is TRBV27 and J usage is TRBJ2-7, with 7 bases that match TRBD2. The germline CDR1 and CDR2 sequences are MNHEY and SMNVEV (reference sequence). This CDR3 region has 15 residues. The V and J ends lost 2 bases and 4 bases, in that order; junction bases with no gene match: 8. This CDR3 is CASSLGGRYGYEQYF. CDR3 DNA: TGTGCCAGCAGTTTAGGCGGGAGATACGGGTACGAGCAGTACTTC.